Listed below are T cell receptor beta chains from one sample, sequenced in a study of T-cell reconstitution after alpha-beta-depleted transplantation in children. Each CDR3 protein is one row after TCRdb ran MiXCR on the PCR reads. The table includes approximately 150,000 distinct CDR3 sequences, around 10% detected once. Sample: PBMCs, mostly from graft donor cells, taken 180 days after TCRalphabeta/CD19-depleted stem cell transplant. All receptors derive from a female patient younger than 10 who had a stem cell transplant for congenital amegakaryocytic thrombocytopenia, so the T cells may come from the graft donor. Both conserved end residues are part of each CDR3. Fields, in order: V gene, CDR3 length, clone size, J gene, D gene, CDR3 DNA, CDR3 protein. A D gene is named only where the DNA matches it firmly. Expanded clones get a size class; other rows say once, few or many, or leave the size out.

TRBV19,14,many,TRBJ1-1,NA,TGTGCCAGTAGTATGCAGGGTGGCGGCACTGAAGCTTTCTTT,CASSMQGGGTEAFF
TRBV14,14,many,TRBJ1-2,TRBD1,TGTGCCAGCAGCCCCAGGGGGTACCTATTCGGCTACACCTTC,CASSPRGYLFGYTF
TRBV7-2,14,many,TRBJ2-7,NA,TGTGCCAGCAGCTTAGGGGTGCAGGGCTACGAGCAGTACTTC,CASSLGVQGYEQYF
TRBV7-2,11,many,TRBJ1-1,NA,TGTGCCAGCAGCTTTCGCACTGAAGCTTTCTTT,CASSFRTEAFF
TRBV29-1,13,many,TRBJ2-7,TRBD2,TGCAGCGTTGGACTAGCGGGAGTTTACGAGCAGTACTTC,CSVGLAGVYEQYF
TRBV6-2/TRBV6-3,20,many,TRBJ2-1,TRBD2,TGTGCCAGCAGTTACCCCTTGTCGTGGCTAGCGGGAGATAACTACAATGAGCAGTTCTTC,CASSYPLSWLAGDNYNEQFF
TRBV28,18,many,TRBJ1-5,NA,TGTGCCAGCAGCCACGGGACACGGGGGGTATACATAGGCCAGCCCCAGCATTTT,CASSHGTRGVYIGQPQHF
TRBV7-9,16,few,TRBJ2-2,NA,TGTGCCAGCAGCTTAGCGCCGGGGGCCCTCACCGGGGAGCTGTTTTTT,CASSLAPGALTGELFF
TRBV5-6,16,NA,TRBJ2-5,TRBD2,TGTGCCAGCAGCTTGGTGACTAGCGGGAGGCAAGAGACCCAGTACTTC,CASSLVTSGRQETQYF
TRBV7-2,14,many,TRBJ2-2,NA,TGTGCCAGCAGCTCCCGCAGGGGCACCGGGGAGCTGTTTTTT,CASSSRRGTGELFF
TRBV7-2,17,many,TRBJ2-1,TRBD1,TGTGCCAGCAGCGACCGGGACAGCTACTTTGGCGGCAATGAGCAGTTCTTC,CASSDRDSYFGGNEQFF
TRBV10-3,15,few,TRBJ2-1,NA,TGTGCCATCAGTGAGTGGCAGGGGAATAACAATGAGCAGTTCTTC,CAISEWQGNNNEQFF
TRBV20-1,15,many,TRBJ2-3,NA,TGCAGTGCTAGAGATAGGGGACCCGGATGGAATACGCAGTATTTT,CSARDRGPGWNTQYF
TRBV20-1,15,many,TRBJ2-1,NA,TGCAGTGCTAGAGAAAATGGTAGACGTTACAATGAGCAGTTCTTC,CSARENGRRYNEQFF
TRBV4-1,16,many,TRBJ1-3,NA,TGCGCCAGCAGCCAGACCAGGGCTCTCTCTGGAAACACCATATATTTT,CASSQTRALSGNTIYF
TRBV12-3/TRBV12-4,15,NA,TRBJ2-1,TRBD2,TGTGCCAGCAGTCATAGCGGGGGGGCAGGGAATGAGCAGTTCTTC,CASSHSGGAGNEQFF
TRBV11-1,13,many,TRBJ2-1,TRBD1,TGTGCCAGCAGCCAGGACAGGGCCAATGAGCAGTTCTTC,CASSQDRANEQFF
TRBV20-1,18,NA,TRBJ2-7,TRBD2,TGCAGTGCTTGGGGACTAGCGGGGGGGGTCAACCCCTCCTACGAGCAGTACTTC,CSAWGLAGGVNPSYEQYF
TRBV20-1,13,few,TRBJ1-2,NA,TGCAGTGCCGCAACCCCAGTCCTCTATGGCTACACCTTC,CSAATPVLYGYTF
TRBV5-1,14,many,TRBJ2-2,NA,TGCGCCAGCAGCCCCCGGGGAAACACCGGGGAGCTGTTTTTT,CASSPRGNTGELFF
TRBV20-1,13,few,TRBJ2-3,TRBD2,TGCAGTGCTAGAAGCGGGGGGGCAGATACGCAGTATTTT,CSARSGGADTQYF
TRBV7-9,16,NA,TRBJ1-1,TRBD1,TGTGCCAGCAGCTTAGCCCTGGGACAGGGGAGGACTGAAGCTTTCTTT,CASSLALGQGRTEAFF